The 15 T cell receptor beta chains below come from one sample, sequenced in a study of T cell changes during pregnancy in multiple sclerosis. Generated by immunoSEQ multiplex PCR, the TCRdb table keeps only in-frame clones and is missing some. The sample includes about 52,000 clones, approximately 92% of them seen just once. Sample: CD4+ T cells from peripheral blood mononuclear cells, taken before pregnancy. These TCRs come from a female donor with multiple sclerosis, enrolled in a pregnancy study.

CDR3 sequence reads: CASSPRRGLAGGGSYNEQFF. In DNA, the CDR3 is TGTGCCAGTAGTCCACGCCGGGGGCTAGCGGGAGGTGGATCCTACAATGAGCAGTTCTTC. The chain uses TRBV19 and TRBJ2-1; TRBD2 agrees at 11 bases. CDR3 length: 20 amino acids. The V gene's germline CDR1 is LNHDA and CDR2 SQIVND (reference sequence). The V segment lost 5 bases and the J segment 1 base; nucleotides outside the gene matches: 16. Looking up the rest from reference TRBV19 and TRBJ2-1 gives the full variable domain: DGGITQSPKYLFRKEGQNVTLSCEQNLNHDAMYWYRQDPGQGLRLIYYSQIVNDFQKGDIAEGYSVSREKKESFPLTVTSAQKNPTAFYLCASSPRRGLAGGGSYNEQFFGPGTRLTVL.

The chain couples TRBV7-2 to TRBJ2-7; TRBD1 agrees at 8 bases. Germline assignment: CDR1 SGHTA and CDR2 FQGNSA. V lost 3 bases and J lost 4; bases outside the gene matches: 11. CDR3 size: 16 residues. The CDR3 spells CASSFPRDRSNYEQYF. CDR3 DNA sequence: TGTGCCAGCAGCTTTCCGAGGGACAGGAGTAATTACGAGCAGTACTTC.

The chain links TRBV7-2 to TRBJ1-4; maybe TRBD1 (5 bases). V lost 2 bases and J lost 10, with 14 bases in between. From germline, CDR1 is SGHTA and CDR2 FQGNSA. The CDR3 has 14 residues. CDR3 sequence (DNA): TGTGCCAGCAGCTTAAACCCAGGGTATGGAAAACTGTTTTTT. It encodes CASSLNPGYGKLFF.

This sequence joins TRBV2 and TRBJ2-1; TRBD2 matches 10 bases. The J segment lost 4 bases and the V segment lost 9 bases, leaving 6 bases of the junction unmatched. CDR1 is SNHLY and CDR2 is FYNNEI in the germline V gene. The CDR3 is 14 amino acids. Here the CDR3 reads CARTGAGGYNEQFF. As DNA, the CDR3 is TGTGCCAGAACCGGAGCGGGAGGGTACAATGAGCAGTTCTTC.

The J gene is TRBJ1-5, the V gene TRBV4-3; TRBD1 aligns across 12 bases. In germline, CDR1 is LGHNA, CDR2 YSLEER. V shed 4 bases and J 6 bases; nucleotides not matched to a gene: 4. The length of the CDR3 is 15 residues. CDR3 coding DNA: TGCGCCAGCAGCCGCGGGACAGGGGGCGGTCAGCCCCAGCATTTT. Protein sequence: CASSRGTGGGQPQHF.

The rearrangement joins TRBV10-3 to TRBJ2-3; perhaps TRBD2 as D (6 bases). The CDR3 length is 18 residues. CDR1 and CDR2 from the germline V gene are ENHRY and SYGVKD. V was cut by 7 bases and J by 0 bases, with 23 bases left in between. CDR3 residues: CAIMIPGLLNSSTDTQYF. CDR3 nucleotides: TGTGCCATCATGATACCGGGACTCTTAAACTCTAGCACAGATACGCAGTATTTT.

The chain combines TRBV7-9 with TRBJ2-1; 7 positions match TRBD1. V lost 5 bases and J lost 5; bases outside the gene matches: 12. Germline CDR1 SEHNR, CDR2 FQNEAQ (reference sequence). This CDR3 spans 16 amino acids. The CDR3 bases are TGTGCCAGCAGCCTACGACAGGGATTGGATAACAATGAGCAGTTCTTC. Translation gives CASSLRQGLDNNEQFF. The whole variable domain, filled in from reference TRBV7-9 and TRBJ2-1, reads DTGVSQNPRHKITKRGQNVTFRCDPISEHNRLYWYRQTLGQGPEFLTYFQNEAQLEKSRLLSDRFSAERPKGSFSTLEIQRTEQGDSAMYLCASSLRQGLDNNEQFFGPGTRLTVL.

This clone was seen a few times. The rearrangement links TRBV13 to TRBJ1-4, with D perhaps matching TRBD1 (6 bases). V was trimmed by 5 bases and J by 5 bases, leaving 12 bases between them. The length of the CDR3 is 14 residues. CDR1 and CDR2 (germline): PRHDT, FYEKMQ (reference sequence). The CDR3 here is CASSLTGPNEKLFF. CDR3 DNA sequence: TGTGCCAGCAGCCTTACAGGGCCGAATGAAAAACTGTTTTTT.

The chain employs TRBV9 and TRBJ2-3; 9 bases match TRBD2. V lost 0 bases to trimming and J lost 4 bases; unmatched junction nucleotides: 6. CDR3 length equals 16 residues. From germline, CDR1 is SGDLS and CDR2 YYNGEE. The CDR3 spells CASSVETSGGADTQYF. Here the CDR3 DNA reads TGTGCCAGCAGCGTAGAGACTAGCGGAGGGGCAGATACGCAGTATTTT.

This clone showed up just once. The chain has TRBV2 and TRBJ2-4, with 10 bases matching TRBD2. Losses at the gene ends were 7 bases for V and 0 bases for J; bases not matched to a gene: 6. The CDR3 totals 16 residues. Germline V gives CDR1 SNHLY, CDR2 FYNNEI. Here the CDR3 reads CASIGLADLAKNIQYF. As DNA, the CDR3 is TGTGCCAGCATCGGACTAGCGGATCTAGCCAAAAACATTCAGTACTTC.

The table lists this clone with a count of one. Here the CDR3 reads CASSTLRENTEAFF. In DNA, the CDR3 is TGTGCCAGCAGTACCCTCAGGGAGAACACTGAAGCTTTCTTT. V usage is TRBV6-4 and J usage is TRBJ1-1; D possibly corresponds to TRBD1 (5 bases). The germline CDR1 and CDR2 sequences are MRHNA and SNTAGT. Trimming removed 5 bases at V and 1 base at J, with 11 bases between. The CDR3 has 14 amino acids.

The rearrangement joins TRBV5-4 to TRBJ2-3, with 8 bases lining up with TRBD2. Trimming removed 4 bases from V and 2 bases from J; junction bases left unmatched: 12. This CDR3 has 17 residues. CDR1 and CDR2 (germline): SGHNT, YYREEE (reference sequence). This CDR3 reads CASSRKRAGVTTDTQYF. CDR3 in DNA: TGTGCCAGCAGCCGTAAACGAGCGGGAGTTACCACAGATACGCAGTATTTT.

The CDR3 reads CASSSQGANTEAFF. As DNA, the CDR3 is TGTGCCAGCAGTTCCCAGGGGGCGAACACTGAAGCTTTCTTT. The rearrangement joins TRBV6-6 to TRBJ1-1, with 8 bases lining up with TRBD1. CDR1 is MNHNY, CDR2 SVGAGI, per germline (reference sequence). This CDR3 spans 14 amino acids. With 4 bases clipped from V and 1 base from J, the junction kept 2 bases outside the gene matches.

The chain employs TRBV2 and TRBJ2-7; 9 bases are shared with TRBD2. The germline V gene encodes CDR1 SNHLY and CDR2 FYNNEI. The V and J ends lost 7 bases and 3 bases, in that order; junction bases with no gene match: 13. The CDR3 is made up of 16 amino acids. The CDR3 loop reads CASTYAGGRANYEQYF. The CDR3 bases are TGTGCCAGCACCTACGCTGGCGGGAGGGCCAACTACGAGCAGTACTTC.

The table lists this clone with a count of one. The rearrangement uses TRBV4-1 and TRBJ2-1; 13 bases agree with TRBD2. With 1 base clipped from V and 6 bases from J, the junction kept 12 bases outside the gene matches. CDR1 and CDR2 from the germline V gene are MGHRA and YSYEKL. The CDR3 covers 19 residues. DNA of the CDR3: TGCGCCAGCAGCCAAGTACTAGCGGGAGGGCCCCCTCCCGGCAATGAGCAGTTCTTC. Its protein product is CASSQVLAGGPPPGNEQFF.